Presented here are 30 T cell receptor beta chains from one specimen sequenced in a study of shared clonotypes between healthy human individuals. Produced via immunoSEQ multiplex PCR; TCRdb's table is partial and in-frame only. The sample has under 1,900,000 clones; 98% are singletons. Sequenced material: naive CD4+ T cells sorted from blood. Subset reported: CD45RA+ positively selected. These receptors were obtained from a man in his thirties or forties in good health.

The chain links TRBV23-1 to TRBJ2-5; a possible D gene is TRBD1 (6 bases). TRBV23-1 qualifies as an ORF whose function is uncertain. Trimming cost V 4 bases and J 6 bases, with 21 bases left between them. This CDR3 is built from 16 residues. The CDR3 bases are TGCGCCAGCAGTCCTCAACGTGGGGGCCCAAGACAGACCCAGTACTTC. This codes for CASSPQRGGPRQTQYF.

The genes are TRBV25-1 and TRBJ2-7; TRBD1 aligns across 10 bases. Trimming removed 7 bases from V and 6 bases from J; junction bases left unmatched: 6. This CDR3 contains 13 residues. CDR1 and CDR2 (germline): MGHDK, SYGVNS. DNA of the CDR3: TGTGCCAGCAAGACGGACAGGGGGTTCGAGCAGTACTTC. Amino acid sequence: CASKTDRGFEQYF.

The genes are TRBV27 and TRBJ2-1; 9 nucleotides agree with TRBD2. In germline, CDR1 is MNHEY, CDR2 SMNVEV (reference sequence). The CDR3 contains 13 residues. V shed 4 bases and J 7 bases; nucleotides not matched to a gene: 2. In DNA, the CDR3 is TGTGCCAGCAGTTCGGCGGGGGGGAATGAGCAGTTCTTC. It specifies CASSSAGGNEQFF.

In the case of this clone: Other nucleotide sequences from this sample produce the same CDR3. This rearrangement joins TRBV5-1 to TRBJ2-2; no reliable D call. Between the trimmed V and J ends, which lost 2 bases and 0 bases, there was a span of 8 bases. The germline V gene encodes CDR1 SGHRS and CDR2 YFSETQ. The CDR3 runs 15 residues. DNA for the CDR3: TGCGCCAGCAGCTTTGGACGCTCGAACACCGGGGAGCTGTTTTTT. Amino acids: CASSFGRSNTGELFF. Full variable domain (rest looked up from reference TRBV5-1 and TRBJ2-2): KAGVTQTPRYLIKTRGQQVTLSCSPISGHRSVSWYQQTPGQGLQFLFEYFSETQRNKGNFPGRFSGRQFSNSRSEMNVSTLELGDSALYLCASSFGRSNTGELFFGEGSRLTVL.

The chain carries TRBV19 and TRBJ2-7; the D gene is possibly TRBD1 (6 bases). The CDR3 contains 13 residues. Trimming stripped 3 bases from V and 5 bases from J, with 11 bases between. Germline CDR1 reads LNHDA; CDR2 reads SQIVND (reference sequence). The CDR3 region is CASSMGQANEQYF. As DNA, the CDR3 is TGTGCCAGTAGTATGGGACAAGCGAACGAGCAGTACTTC.

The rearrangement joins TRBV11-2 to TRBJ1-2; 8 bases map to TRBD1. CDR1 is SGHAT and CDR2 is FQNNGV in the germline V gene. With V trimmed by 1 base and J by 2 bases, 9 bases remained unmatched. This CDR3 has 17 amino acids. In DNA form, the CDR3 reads TGTGCCAGCAGCTTAGCCGGGACAGGAGTCCAGAACTATGGCTACACCTTC. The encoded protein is CASSLAGTGVQNYGYTF.

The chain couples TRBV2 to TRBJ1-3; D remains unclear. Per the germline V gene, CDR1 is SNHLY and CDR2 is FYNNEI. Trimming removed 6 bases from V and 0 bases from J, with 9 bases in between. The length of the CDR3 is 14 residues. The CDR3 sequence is CASRSGISGNTIYF. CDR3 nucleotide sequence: TGTGCCAGCAGGAGCGGGATCTCTGGAAACACCATATATTTT.

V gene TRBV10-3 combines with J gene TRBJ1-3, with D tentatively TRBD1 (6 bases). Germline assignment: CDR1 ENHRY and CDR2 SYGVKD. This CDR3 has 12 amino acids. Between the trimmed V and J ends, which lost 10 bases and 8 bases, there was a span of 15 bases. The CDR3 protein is CATGGAADTIYF. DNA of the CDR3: TGTGCCACCGGGGGGGCCGCGGACACCATATATTTT.

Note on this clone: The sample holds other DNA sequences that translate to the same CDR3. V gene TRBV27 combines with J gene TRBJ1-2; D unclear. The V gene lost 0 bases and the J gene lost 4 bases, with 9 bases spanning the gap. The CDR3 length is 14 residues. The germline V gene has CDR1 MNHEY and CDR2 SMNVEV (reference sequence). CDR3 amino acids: CASSLSWASYGYTF. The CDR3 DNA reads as TGTGCCAGCAGTTTATCCTGGGCGAGCTATGGCTACACCTTC.

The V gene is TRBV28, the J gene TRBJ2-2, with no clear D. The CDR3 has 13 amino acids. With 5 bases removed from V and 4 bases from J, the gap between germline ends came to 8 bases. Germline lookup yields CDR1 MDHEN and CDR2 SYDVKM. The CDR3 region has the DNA TGTGCCAGCAGTATACAGCGCACCGGGGAGCTGTTTTTT. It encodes CASSIQRTGELFF. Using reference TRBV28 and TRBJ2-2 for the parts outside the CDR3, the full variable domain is DVKVTQSSRYLVKRTGEKVFLECVQDMDHENMFWYRQDPGLGLRLIYFSYDVKMKEKGDIPEGYSVSREKKERFSLILESASTNQTSMYLCASSIQRTGELFFGEGSRLTVL.

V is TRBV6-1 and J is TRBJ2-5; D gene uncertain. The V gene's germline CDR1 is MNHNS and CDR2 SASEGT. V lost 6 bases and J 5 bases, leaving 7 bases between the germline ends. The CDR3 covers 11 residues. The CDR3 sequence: CASRERETQYF. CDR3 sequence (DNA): TGTGCCAGCAGAGAAAGGGAGACCCAGTACTTC.

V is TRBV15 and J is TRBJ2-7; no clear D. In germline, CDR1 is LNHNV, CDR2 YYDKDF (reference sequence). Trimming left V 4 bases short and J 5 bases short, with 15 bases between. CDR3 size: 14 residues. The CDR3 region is CATSKIGSYNEQYF. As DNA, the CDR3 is TGTGCCACCAGCAAAATTGGAAGTTACAACGAGCAGTACTTC.

CDR3 sequence reads: CASSTEADTQYF. CDR3 bases: TGTGCCAGTAGTACGGAGGCGGATACGCAGTATTTT. The V and J genes are TRBV19 and TRBJ2-3; a possible D gene is TRBD2 (5 bases). This CDR3 has 12 residues. V lost 4 bases and J 6 bases, leaving 8 bases between the germline ends. In germline, CDR1 is LNHDA, CDR2 SQIVND (reference sequence). The variable domain in full, completed from reference TRBV19 and TRBJ2-3, reads DGGITQSPKYLFRKEGQNVTLSCEQNLNHDAMYWYRQDPGQGLRLIYYSQIVNDFQKGDIAEGYSVSREKKESFPLTVTSAQKNPTAFYLCASSTEADTQYFGPGTRLTVL.

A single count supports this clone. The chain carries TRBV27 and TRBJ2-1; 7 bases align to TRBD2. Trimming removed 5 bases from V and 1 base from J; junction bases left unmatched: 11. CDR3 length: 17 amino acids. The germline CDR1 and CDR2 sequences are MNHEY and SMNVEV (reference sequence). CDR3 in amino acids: CASSTERGPGSYNEQFF. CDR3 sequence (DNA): TGTGCCAGCAGTACAGAGCGGGGACCGGGGTCCTACAATGAGCAGTTCTTC.

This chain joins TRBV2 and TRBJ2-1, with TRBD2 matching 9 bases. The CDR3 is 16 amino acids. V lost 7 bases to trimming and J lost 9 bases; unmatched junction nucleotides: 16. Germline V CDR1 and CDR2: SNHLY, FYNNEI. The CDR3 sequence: CASTPNQGPAGGEQFF. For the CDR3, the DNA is TGTGCCAGCACTCCAAATCAGGGTCCAGCGGGAGGTGAGCAGTTCTTC. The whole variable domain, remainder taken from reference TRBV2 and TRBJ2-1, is EPEVTQTPSHQVTQMGQEVILRCVPISNHLYFYWYRQILGQKVEFLVSFYNNEISEKSEIFDDQFSVERPDGSNFTLKIRSTKLEDSAMYFCASTPNQGPAGGEQFFGPGTRLTVL.

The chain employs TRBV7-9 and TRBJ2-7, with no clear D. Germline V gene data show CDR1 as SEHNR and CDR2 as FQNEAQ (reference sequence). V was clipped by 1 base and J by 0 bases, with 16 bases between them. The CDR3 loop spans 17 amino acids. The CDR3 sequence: CASSLDVGGVHSYEQYF. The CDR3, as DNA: TGTGCCAGCAGCTTAGACGTCGGTGGGGTGCACTCCTACGAGCAGTACTTC.

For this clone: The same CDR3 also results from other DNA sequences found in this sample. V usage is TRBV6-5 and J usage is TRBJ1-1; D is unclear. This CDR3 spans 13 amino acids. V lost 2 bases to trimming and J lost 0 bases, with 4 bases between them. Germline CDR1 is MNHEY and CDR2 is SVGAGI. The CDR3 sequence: CASSYGMNTEAFF. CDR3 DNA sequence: TGTGCCAGCAGTTACGGAATGAACACTGAAGCTTTCTTT.

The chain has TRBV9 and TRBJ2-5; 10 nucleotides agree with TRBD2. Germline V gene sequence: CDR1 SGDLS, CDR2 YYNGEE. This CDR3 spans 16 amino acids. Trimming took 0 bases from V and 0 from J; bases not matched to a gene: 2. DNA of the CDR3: TGTGCCAGCAGCGTAGCTAGCGGGAGCCACCAAGAGACCCAGTACTTC. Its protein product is CASSVASGSHQETQYF.

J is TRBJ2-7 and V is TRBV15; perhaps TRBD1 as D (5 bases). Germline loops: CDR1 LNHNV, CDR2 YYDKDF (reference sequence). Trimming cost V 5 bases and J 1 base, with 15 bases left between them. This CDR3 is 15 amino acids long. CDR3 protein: CATSVRSRVSYEQYF. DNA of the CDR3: TGTGCCACCAGCGTTAGATCCAGGGTATCCTACGAGCAGTACTTC. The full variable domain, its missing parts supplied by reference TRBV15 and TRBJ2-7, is DAMVIQNPRYQVTQFGKPVTLSCSQTLNHNVMYWYQQKSSQAPKLLFHYYDKDFNNEADTPDNFQSRRPNTSFCFLDIRSPGLGDTAMYLCATSVRSRVSYEQYFGPGTRLTVT.

Written as DNA, the CDR3 is TGTGCCAGCAGCTTGTTAGGTTCCGGGCCTTCGCGGGAGCAGTTCTTC. As protein: CASSLLGSGPSREQFF. The V and J genes are TRBV5-4 and TRBJ2-1; D call uncertain. The germline gives CDR1 SGHNT, CDR2 YYREEE (reference sequence). The ends were cut back, 1 base at V and 10 bases at J, with 21 bases in the middle. This CDR3 is built from 16 residues.

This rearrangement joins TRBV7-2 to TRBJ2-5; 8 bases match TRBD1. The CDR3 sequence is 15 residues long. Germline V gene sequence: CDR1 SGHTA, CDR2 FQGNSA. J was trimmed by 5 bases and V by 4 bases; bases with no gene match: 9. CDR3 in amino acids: CASSSVRGLGETQYF. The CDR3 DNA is TGTGCCAGCAGCTCCGTCAGGGGGCTGGGTGAGACCCAGTACTTC.

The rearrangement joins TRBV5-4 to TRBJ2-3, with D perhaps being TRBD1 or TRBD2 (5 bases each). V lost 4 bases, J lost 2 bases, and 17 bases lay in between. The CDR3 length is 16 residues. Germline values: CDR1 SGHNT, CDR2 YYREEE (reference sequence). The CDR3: CASSKPGTDNTDTQYF. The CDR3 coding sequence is TGTGCCAGCAGCAAACCGGGGACCGATAACACAGATACGCAGTATTTT. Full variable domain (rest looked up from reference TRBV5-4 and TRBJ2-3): ETGVTQSPTHLIKTRGQQVTLRCSSQSGHNTVSWYQQALGQGPQFIFQYYREEENGRGNFPPRFSGLQFPNYSSELNVNALELDDSALYLCASSKPGTDNTDTQYFGPGTRLTVL.

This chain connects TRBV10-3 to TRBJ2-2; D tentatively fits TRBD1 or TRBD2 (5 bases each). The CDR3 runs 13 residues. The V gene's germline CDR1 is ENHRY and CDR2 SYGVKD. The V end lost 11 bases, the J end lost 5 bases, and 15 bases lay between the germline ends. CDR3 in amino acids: CAAGRAGTGELFF. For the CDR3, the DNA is TGTGCCGCAGGGAGAGCAGGTACCGGGGAGCTGTTTTTT.

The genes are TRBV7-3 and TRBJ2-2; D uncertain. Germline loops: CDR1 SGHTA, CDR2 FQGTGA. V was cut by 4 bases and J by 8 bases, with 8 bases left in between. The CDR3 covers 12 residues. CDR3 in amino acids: CASSSTRGELFF. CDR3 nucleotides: TGTGCCAGCAGCTCAACTCGGGGGGAGCTGTTTTTT.

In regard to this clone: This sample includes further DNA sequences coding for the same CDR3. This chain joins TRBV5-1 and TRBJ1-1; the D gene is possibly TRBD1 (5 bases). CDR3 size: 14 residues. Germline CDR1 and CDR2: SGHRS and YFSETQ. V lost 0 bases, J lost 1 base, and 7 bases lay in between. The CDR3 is CASSLVGGNTEAFF. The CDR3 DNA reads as TGCGCCAGCAGCTTGGTTGGGGGGAACACTGAAGCTTTCTTT.

The CDR3 DNA sequence: TGTGCCAGCGCACAGGGGTACTACGAGCAGTACTTC. It is translated as CASAQGYYEQYF. The genes are TRBV6-1 and TRBJ2-7; 7 bases are a match to TRBD1. Trimming cost V 8 bases and J 3 bases; bases outside gene matches: 4. This CDR3 region has 12 residues. In germline, CDR1 is MNHNS, CDR2 SASEGT.

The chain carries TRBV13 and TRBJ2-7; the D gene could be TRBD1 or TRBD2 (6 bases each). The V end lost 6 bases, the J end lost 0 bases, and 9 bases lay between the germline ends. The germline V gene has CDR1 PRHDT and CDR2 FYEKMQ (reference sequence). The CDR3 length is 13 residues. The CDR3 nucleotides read TGTGCCAGCAGGGGGGGCGGCTCCTACGAGCAGTACTTC. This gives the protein CASRGGGSYEQYF.

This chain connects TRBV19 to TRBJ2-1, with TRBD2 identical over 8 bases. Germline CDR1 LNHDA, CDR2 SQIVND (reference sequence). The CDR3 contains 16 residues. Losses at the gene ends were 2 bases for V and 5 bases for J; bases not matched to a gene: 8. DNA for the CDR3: TGTGCCAGTAGTATATATTCGGGAGGGCCCAACAATGAGCAGTTCTTC. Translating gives CASSIYSGGPNNEQFF. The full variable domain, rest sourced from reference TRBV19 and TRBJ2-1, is DGGITQSPKYLFRKEGQNVTLSCEQNLNHDAMYWYRQDPGQGLRLIYYSQIVNDFQKGDIAEGYSVSREKKESFPLTVTSAQKNPTAFYLCASSIYSGGPNNEQFFGPGTRLTVL.

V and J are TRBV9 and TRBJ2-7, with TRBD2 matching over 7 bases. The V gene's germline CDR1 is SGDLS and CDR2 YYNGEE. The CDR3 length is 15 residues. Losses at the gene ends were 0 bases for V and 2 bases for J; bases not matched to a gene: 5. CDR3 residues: CASSVGGLETYEQYF. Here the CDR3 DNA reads TGTGCCAGCAGCGTAGGAGGACTAGAAACCTACGAGCAGTACTTC.

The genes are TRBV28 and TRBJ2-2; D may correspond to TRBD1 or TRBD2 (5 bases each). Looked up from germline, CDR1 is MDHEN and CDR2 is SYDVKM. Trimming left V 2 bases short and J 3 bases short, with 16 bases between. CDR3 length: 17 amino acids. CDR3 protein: CASSLRQPGRYTGELFF. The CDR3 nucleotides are TGTGCCAGCAGTTTACGACAGCCGGGAAGATACACCGGGGAGCTGTTTTTT.